This T cell receptor beta chain was sequenced during a study of blood T cell repertoires in COVID-19. On the study more broadly: Sites in the United States, Italy and Spain provided acute and convalescent COVID-19 samples.

CDR1 is MDHEN, CDR2 SYDVKM, per germline. The V gene end was trimmed by 1 base and the J gene end by 8 bases; junction bases not matched to a gene: 10. The CDR3 is made up of 16 amino acids. Measured with immunoSEQ multiplex PCR; TCRdb has only the in-frame clones, and not every one. The table shows 200,000 to 250,000 clones, with around 87% occurring only once. This clone was seen just once. The receptor comes from a man aged 60 to 75 with acute or convalescent COVID-19. The chain recombines TRBV28 with TRBJ1-2; 10 bases fit TRBD1. Sequenced input: peripheral blood. The DNA of the CDR3 is TGTGCCAGCAGTTTATTGGTTGGACAGGGGGAAGGAGGCTACACCTTC. Residues: CASSLLVGQGEGGYTF.